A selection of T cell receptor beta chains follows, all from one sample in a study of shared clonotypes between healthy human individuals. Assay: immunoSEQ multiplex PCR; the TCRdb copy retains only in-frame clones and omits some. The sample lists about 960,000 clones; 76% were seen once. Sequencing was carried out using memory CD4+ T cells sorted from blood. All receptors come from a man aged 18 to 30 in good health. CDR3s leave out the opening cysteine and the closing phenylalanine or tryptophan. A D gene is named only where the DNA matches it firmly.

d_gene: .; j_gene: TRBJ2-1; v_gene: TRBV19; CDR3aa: ASSIWRTQVDEQF
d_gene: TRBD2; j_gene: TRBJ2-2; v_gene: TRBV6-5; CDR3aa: ASNSPGLGDGELF
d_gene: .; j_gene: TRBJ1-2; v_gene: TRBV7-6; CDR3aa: ASSPGFPGYT
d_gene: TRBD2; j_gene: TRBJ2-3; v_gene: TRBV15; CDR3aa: ATSRDPLAGGNWDTQY
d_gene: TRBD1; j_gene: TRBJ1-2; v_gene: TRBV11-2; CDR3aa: ASSTEPGQRTNYGYT
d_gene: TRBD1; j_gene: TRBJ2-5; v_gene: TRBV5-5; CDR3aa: ASSLKTGGIGETQY
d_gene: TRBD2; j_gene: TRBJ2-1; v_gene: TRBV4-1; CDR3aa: ASSLTAGLAGVYEQF
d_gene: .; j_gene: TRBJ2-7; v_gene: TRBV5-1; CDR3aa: ASRTGGVGEYEQY
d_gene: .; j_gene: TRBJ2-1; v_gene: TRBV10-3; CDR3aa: AISDYYNEQF
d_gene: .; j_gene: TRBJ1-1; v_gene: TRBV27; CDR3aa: ASSGTLNTEAF
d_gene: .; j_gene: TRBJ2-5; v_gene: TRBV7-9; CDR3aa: ASSLEVYGSKETQY
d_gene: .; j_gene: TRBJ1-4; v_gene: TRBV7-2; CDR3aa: ASSIRRATNEKLF
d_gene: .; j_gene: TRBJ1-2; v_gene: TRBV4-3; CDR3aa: ASSQEQTSNYGYT
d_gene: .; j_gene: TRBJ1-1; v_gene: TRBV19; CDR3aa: ASRRDAVMNTEAF
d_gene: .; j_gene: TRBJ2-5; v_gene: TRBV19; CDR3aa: ASSSGSLGQETQY
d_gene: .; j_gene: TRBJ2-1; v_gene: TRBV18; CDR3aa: ASSSQGWEQF
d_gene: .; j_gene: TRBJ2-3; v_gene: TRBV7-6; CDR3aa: ASSWPTGFTDTQY
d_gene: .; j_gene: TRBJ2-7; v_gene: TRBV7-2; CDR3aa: ASSFVTGSYEQY
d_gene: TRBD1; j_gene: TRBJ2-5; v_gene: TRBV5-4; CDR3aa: ASSPQTGGLETQY
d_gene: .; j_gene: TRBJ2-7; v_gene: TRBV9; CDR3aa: ASSVEGYEQY